Here is one T cell receptor beta chain with its context. Antigen: not known. These data are taken from a study of cytomegalovirus exposure and HLA in healthy donors. Across the study: As released early, the data held approximately 80 million unique TCRs from HLA-typed donors.

A multiplex PCR was run with 60 Vbeta primers and 13 Jbeta primers. TCRdb keeps only in-frame clones here, not all; method: immunoSEQ multiplex PCR. This table has 55,000 to 80,000 clones, over 75% appearing once. The CDR3 runs to 12 residues. Per the germline V gene, CDR1 is MNHNS and CDR2 is SASEGT. V was pared by 7 bases and J by 7 bases, with 4 bases of the junction left unmatched. Study-wide findings and caveats: Sequencing likely caused a cluster of highly shared sequence variants.

The rearrangement uses TRBV6-1 and TRBJ1-2, with 9 bases fitting TRBD1. This TCR came from a female donor in good health and CMV-seronegative. Sequencing input: PBMCs. CDR3 sequence: CASNGQGTGYTF. The CDR3 region has the DNA TGTGCCAGCAACGGACAGGGGACTGGCTACACCTTC.